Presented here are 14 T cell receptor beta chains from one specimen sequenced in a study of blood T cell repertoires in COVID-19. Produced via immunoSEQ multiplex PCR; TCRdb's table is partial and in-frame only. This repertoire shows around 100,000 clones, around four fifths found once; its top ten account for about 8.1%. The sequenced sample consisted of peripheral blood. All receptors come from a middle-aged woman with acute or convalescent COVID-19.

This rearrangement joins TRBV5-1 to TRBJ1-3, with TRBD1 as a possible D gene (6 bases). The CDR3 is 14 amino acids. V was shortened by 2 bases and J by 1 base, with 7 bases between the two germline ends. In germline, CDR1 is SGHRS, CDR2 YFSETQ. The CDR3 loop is CASSFGQSGNTIYF. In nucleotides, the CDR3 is TGCGCCAGCAGCTTCGGACAGTCTGGAAACACCATATATTTT.

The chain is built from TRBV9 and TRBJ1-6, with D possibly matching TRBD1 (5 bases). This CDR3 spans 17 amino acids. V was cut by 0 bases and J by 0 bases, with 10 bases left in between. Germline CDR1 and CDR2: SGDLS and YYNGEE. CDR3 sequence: CASSVGLGGSYNSPLHF. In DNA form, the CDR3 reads TGTGCCAGCAGCGTAGGCTTGGGGGGCTCCTATAATTCACCCCTCCACTTT.

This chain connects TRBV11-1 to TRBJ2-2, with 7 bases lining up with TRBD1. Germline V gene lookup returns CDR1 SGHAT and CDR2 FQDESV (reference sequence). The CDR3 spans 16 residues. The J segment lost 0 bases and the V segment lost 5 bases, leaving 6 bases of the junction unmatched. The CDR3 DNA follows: TGTGCCAGCAGCCCCTACAGGGGCTCGAACACCGGGGAGCTGTTTTTT. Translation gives CASSPYRGSNTGELFF.

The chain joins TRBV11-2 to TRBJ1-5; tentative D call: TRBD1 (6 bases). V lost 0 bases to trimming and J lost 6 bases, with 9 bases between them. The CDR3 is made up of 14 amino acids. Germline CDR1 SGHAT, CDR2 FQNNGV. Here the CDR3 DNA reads TGTGCCAGCAGCTTAGAGGGGGCGAGTCAGCCCCAGCATTTT. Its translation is CASSLEGASQPQHF. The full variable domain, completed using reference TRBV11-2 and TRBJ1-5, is EAGVAQSPRYKIIEKRQSVAFWCNPISGHATLYWYQQILGQGPKLLIQFQNNGVVDDSQLPKDRFSAERLKGVDSTLKIQPAKLEDSAVYLCASSLEGASQPQHFGDGTRLSIL.

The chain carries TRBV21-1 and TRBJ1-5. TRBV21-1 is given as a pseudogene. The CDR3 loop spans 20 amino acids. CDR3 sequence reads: CASSIDPQVYSGVGNQPQHF. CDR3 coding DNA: TGTGCCAGCAGCATCGACCCTCAGGTATATTCGGGGGTCGGCAATCAGCCCCAGCATTTT.

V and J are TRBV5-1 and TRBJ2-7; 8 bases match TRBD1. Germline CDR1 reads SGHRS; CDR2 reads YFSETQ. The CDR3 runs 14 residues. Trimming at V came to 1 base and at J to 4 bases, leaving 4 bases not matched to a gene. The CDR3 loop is CASSLWTGKYEQYF. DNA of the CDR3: TGCGCCAGCAGCTTGTGGACAGGGAAGTACGAGCAGTACTTC.

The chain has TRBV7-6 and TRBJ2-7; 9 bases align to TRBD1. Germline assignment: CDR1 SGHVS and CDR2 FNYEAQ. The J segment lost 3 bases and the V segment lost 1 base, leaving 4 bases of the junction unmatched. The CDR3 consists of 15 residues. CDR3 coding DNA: TGTGCCAGCAGCTTAGGGGGACAGGGTCACTACGAGCAGTACTTC. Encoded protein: CASSLGGQGHYEQYF.

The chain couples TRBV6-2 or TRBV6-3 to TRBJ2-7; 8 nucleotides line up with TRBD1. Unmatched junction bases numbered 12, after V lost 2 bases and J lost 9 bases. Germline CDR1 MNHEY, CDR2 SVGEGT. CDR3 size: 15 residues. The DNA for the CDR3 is TGTGCCAGCAGTTACCAGACAGGACAGGGCCGGGGGCAGTACTTC. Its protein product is CASSYQTGQGRGQYF.

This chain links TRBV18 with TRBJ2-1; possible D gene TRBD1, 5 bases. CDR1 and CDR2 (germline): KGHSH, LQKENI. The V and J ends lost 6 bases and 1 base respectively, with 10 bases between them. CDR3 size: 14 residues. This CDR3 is CASSTQGSYNEQFF. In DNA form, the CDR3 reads TGTGCCAGCTCGACGCAGGGATCCTACAATGAGCAGTTCTTC.

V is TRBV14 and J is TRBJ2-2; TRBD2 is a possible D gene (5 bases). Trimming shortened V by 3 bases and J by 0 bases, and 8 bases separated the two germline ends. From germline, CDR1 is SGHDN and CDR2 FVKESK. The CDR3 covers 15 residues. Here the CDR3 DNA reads TGTGCCAGCAGCCAGCGGACTGCGAACACCGGGGAGCTGTTTTTT. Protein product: CASSQRTANTGELFF.

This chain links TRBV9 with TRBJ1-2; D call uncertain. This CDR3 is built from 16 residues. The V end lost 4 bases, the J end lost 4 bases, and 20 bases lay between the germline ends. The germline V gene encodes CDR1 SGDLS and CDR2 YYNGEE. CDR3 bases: TGTGCCAGCAGCCCCCAACCTGAGATCTTCGGCTATGGCTACACCTTC. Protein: CASSPQPEIFGYGYTF.

The CDR3 region is CASRSGQPSPLHF. The CDR3 bases are TGTGCCAGCAGGTCGGGACAGCCTTCACCCCTCCACTTT. The chain links TRBV6-5 to TRBJ1-6; TRBD1 matches at 7 bases. V shed 6 bases, J shed 9 bases, and the junction held 5 bases outside the gene matches. Germline V gene lookup returns CDR1 MNHEY and CDR2 SVGAGI. This CDR3 is 13 amino acids long.

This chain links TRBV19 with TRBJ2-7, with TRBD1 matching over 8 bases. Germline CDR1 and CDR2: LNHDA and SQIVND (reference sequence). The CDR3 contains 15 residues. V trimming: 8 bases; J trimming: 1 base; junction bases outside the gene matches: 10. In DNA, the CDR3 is TGTGCCAGTGCCGTAAATGGACAGGGTTCCTACGAGCAGTACTTC. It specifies CASAVNGQGSYEQYF. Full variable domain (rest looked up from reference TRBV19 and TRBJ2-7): DGGITQSPKYLFRKEGQNVTLSCEQNLNHDAMYWYRQDPGQGLRLIYYSQIVNDFQKGDIAEGYSVSREKKESFPLTVTSAQKNPTAFYLCASAVNGQGSYEQYFGPGTRLTVT.

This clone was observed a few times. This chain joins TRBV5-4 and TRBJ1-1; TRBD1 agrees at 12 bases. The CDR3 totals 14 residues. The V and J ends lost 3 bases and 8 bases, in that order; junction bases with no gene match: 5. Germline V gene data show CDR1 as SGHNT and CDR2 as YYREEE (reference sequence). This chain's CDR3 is CASSWDRGRGEAFF. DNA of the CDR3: TGTGCCAGCAGCTGGGACAGGGGGCGCGGAGAAGCTTTCTTT.